The 31 T cell receptor beta chains presented below share a single source sample, sequenced in a study of cytomegalovirus exposure and HLA in healthy donors. The PCR contained 60 Vbeta and 13 Jbeta primers. Profiled with immunoSEQ multiplex PCR; TCRdb holds only in-frame clones, not every one. The sample data list 150,000 or so clones. The sample was PBMCs. These receptors were collected from a man younger than 40 in good health and CMV-seronegative.

This chain joins TRBV7-8 and TRBJ2-5, with 7 positions matching TRBD1. Germline-derived CDR1 and CDR2 are SGHVS and FQNEAQ. Trimming removed 5 bases from V and 9 bases from J; junction bases left unmatched: 3. The CDR3 is 11 amino acids. Here the CDR3 reads CASSHGQAQYF. CDR3 nucleotides: TGTGCCAGCAGCCACGGACAGGCCCAGTACTTC. Variable domain in full (rest from reference TRBV7-8 and TRBJ2-5): GAGVSQSPRYKVAKRGQDVALRCDPISGHVSLFWYQQALGQGPEFLTYFQNEAQLDKSGLPSDRFFAERPEGSVSTLKIQRTQQEDSAVYLCASSHGQAQYFGPGTRLLVL.

V gene TRBV20-1 combines with J gene TRBJ1-1, with 7 bases matching TRBD1. Trimming at V came to 6 bases and at J to 8 bases, leaving 6 bases not matched to a gene. Per the germline V gene, CDR1 is DFQATT and CDR2 is SNEGSKA (reference sequence). CDR3 length: 11 amino acids. The CDR3 region has the DNA TGCAGTGCACAACTACAGGGGGAAGCTTTCTTT. Its translation is CSAQLQGEAFF.

The chain employs TRBV4-2 and TRBJ1-1; 7 bases align to TRBD1. This CDR3 comprises 14 residues. V gave up 2 bases and J gave up 5 bases; unmatched junction bases: 5. The germline CDR1 and CDR2 sequences are LGHNA and YNFKEQ. CDR3 sequence: CASSQWDSRTEAFF. The CDR3 DNA is TGTGCCAGCAGCCAATGGGACAGTCGGACTGAAGCTTTCTTT.

The chain has TRBV5-4 and TRBJ1-4, with 7 bases fitting TRBD1. The CDR3 spans 14 residues. The V segment lost 4 bases and the J segment 7 bases; nucleotides outside the gene matches: 7. CDR1 is SGHNT and CDR2 is YYREEE in the germline V gene (reference sequence). CDR3 amino acids: CASSRDSPAEKLFF. As DNA, the CDR3 is TGTGCCAGCAGCCGGGACAGTCCGGCTGAAAAACTGTTTTTT.

Notes on this clone: The germline gene is not matched at one end of the junction; a read error may be the cause. The sample holds other DNA sequences that translate to the same CDR3. The V gene is TRBV28, the J gene TRBJ2-1, with TRBD2 as a possible D gene (5 bases). CDR3 size: 13 residues. Germline CDR1 reads MDHEN; CDR2 reads SYDVKM. CDR3 nucleotides: TGTGCTAGCAGTTTATTCCTGGGCGGGGAGCAGTTCTTC. It codes for CASSLFLGGEQFF. The full variable domain, with the rest looked up from reference TRBV28 and TRBJ2-1, is DVKVTQSSRYLVKRTGEKVFLECVQDMDHENMFWYRQDPGLGLRLIYFSYDVKMKEKGDIPEGYSVSREKKERFSLILESASTNQTSMYLCASSLFLGGEQFFGPGTRLTVL.

This chain uses TRBV9 with TRBJ2-7, with TRBD1 identical over 7 bases. The V gene's germline CDR1 is SGDLS and CDR2 YYNGEE. CDR3 length equals 13 residues. Trimming took 2 bases from V and 2 from J; bases not matched to a gene: 1. The CDR3 sequence is CASSVGTAYEQYF. The CDR3 region has the DNA TGTGCCAGCAGCGTCGGGACAGCCTACGAGCAGTACTTC.

The V and J genes are TRBV9 and TRBJ2-5, with a possible D match to TRBD2 (6 bases). The J call may be wrong; the DNA end is better matched by TRBJ2-7. The germline V gene encodes CDR1 SGDLS and CDR2 YYNGEE. CDR3 length equals 14 residues. The CDR3 is CASSARGSVYEQYF. CDR3 nucleotides: TGTGCCAGCAGCGCGCGGGGTTCGGTCTACGAGCAGTACTTC.

The CDR3 region is CASSRQGGTKAKNIQYF. The CDR3 DNA is TGCGCCAGCAGCCGTCAGGGCGGAACTAAAGCCAAAAACATTCAGTACTTC. V and J are TRBV4-1 and TRBJ2-4; possible D gene TRBD1, 5 bases. The CDR3 sequence is 17 residues long. V was pared by 4 bases and J by 0 bases, with 16 bases between. Per the germline V gene, CDR1 is MGHRA and CDR2 is YSYEKL.

V usage is TRBV7-9 and J usage is TRBJ2-2; D may be TRBD2 (5 bases). The germline V gene has CDR1 SEHNR and CDR2 FQNEAQ (reference sequence). The CDR3 length is 13 residues. Trimming cost V 5 bases and J 7 bases, with 11 bases left between them. Written as DNA, the CDR3 is TGTGCCAGCAGCCAAAGCGGCTTCGGGGAGCTGTTTTTT. Translation: CASSQSGFGELFF.

The V call is TRBV13, the J call TRBJ2-2; D uncertain. The V gene lost 3 bases and the J gene lost 1 base, with 9 bases spanning the gap. The CDR3 runs to 15 residues. CDR1 is PRHDT and CDR2 is FYEKMQ in the germline V gene (reference sequence). This CDR3 reads CASSFRQLNTGELFF. The CDR3 DNA reads TGTGCCAGCAGCTTCCGTCAGTTGAACACCGGGGAGCTGTTTTTT. Full variable domain (missing parts from reference TRBV13 and TRBJ2-2): AAGVIQSPRHLIKEKRETATLKCYPIPRHDTVYWYQQGPGQDPQFLISFYEKMQSDKGSIPDRFSAQQFSDYHSELNMSSLELGDSALYFCASSFRQLNTGELFFGEGSRLTVL.

V and J are TRBV5-4 and TRBJ2-5; the D is unclear. Trimming shortened V by 2 bases and J by 5 bases, and 16 bases separated the two germline ends. The germline CDR1 and CDR2 sequences are SGHNT and YYREEE (reference sequence). The CDR3 runs 15 residues. The CDR3 nucleotides read TGTGCCAGCAGCTTTGATGGGCCTCCGGTGGAGACCCAGTACTTC. Encoded protein: CASSFDGPPVETQYF.

CDR3 nucleotides: TGTGCCAGCAGTTTATCAAGAACCCTGAGTTACTCTGGGGCCAACGTCCTGACTTTC. It codes for CASSLSRTLSYSGANVLTF. The rearrangement uses TRBV28 and TRBJ2-6; D call uncertain. The V gene lost 1 base and the J gene lost 0 bases, with 16 bases spanning the gap. The germline V gene encodes CDR1 MDHEN and CDR2 SYDVKM. The CDR3 is 19 amino acids.

J is TRBJ1-5 and V is TRBV28; D not certain. V dropped 1 base and J dropped 3 bases, with 7 bases sitting between them. This CDR3 is 14 amino acids long. The germline CDR1 and CDR2 sequences are MDHEN and SYDVKM. The CDR3 DNA reads TGTGCCAGCAGTTTATATCAAGCCAATCAGCCCCAGCATTTT. Amino acids: CASSLYQANQPQHF.

This sequence joins TRBV11-3 and TRBJ2-7; D may be TRBD1 (6 bases). Trimming took off 6 bases at V and 0 bases at J, with 12 bases between the two ends. The CDR3 consists of 14 residues. The germline gives CDR1 SGHNT, CDR2 YENEEA. The CDR3 reads CASSPQGNSYEQYF. The CDR3 coding sequence is TGTGCCAGCAGTCCGCAGGGGAACTCCTACGAGCAGTACTTC.

The rearrangement links TRBV5-1 to TRBJ1-2, with a weak D call TRBD1 (6 bases). Germline assignment: CDR1 SGHRS and CDR2 YFSETQ. V was pared by 0 bases and J by 8 bases, with 11 bases between. The CDR3 spans 13 residues. CDR3 DNA: TGCGCCAGCAGCTTGGAGGGGGAGGGAGGCTACACCTTC. It yields the protein CASSLEGEGGYTF.

The chain couples TRBV4-2 to TRBJ2-7; tentative D call: TRBD2 (5 bases). The germline CDR1 and CDR2 sequences are LGHNA and YNFKEQ. The CDR3 has 13 residues. Between the trimmed V and J ends, which lost 0 bases and 3 bases, there was a span of 6 bases. CDR3 protein: CASSQDGGYEQYF. CDR3 coding DNA: TGTGCCAGCAGCCAAGACGGAGGCTACGAGCAGTACTTC.

This sequence joins TRBV18 and TRBJ1-2; 7 positions match TRBD1. The CDR3 runs to 14 residues. The V gene end was trimmed by 5 bases and the J gene end by 7 bases; junction bases not matched to a gene: 10. Germline lookup yields CDR1 KGHSH and CDR2 LQKENI. CDR3 sequence: CASSDREVVGGYTF. The CDR3 nucleotides read TGTGCCAGCTCAGACAGGGAAGTGGTTGGTGGCTACACCTTC.

This sequence joins TRBV12-1 and TRBJ1-3. TRBV12-1 is flagged as a pseudogene. The CDR3 consists of 15 residues. Written as DNA, the CDR3 is TGTGCCAGCAGCACCCGGCGGAGCCCTGGAAACACCATATATTTT. Translating gives CASSTRRSPGNTIYF.

The gene calls are TRBV6-1 and TRBJ2-1, with 9 positions matching TRBD1. The CDR3 consists of 16 residues. Germline V gives CDR1 MNHNS, CDR2 SASEGT. The V segment lost 0 bases and the J segment 7 bases; nucleotides outside the gene matches: 7. CDR3 sequence reads: CASSEAEGQGGNEQFF. The CDR3 nucleotides read TGTGCCAGCAGTGAAGCGGAGGGACAGGGTGGTAATGAGCAGTTCTTC.

The gene calls are TRBV7-9 and TRBJ2-1, with 7 bases aligning to TRBD2. Trimming cost V 6 bases and J 5 bases; bases outside gene matches: 10. CDR3 length equals 15 residues. Germline CDR1 is SEHNR and CDR2 is FQNEAQ (reference sequence). CDR3 sequence reads: CASSIRGVRNNEQFF. The CDR3 DNA reads TGTGCCAGCAGTATTCGGGGGGTTAGGAACAATGAGCAGTTCTTC. Supplemented by reference TRBV7-9 and TRBJ2-1, the full variable domain reads DTGVSQNPRHKITKRGQNVTFRCDPISEHNRLYWYRQTLGQGPEFLTYFQNEAQLEKSRLLSDRFSAERPKGSFSTLEIQRTEQGDSAMYLCASSIRGVRNNEQFFGPGTRLTVL.

This chain uses TRBV5-4 with TRBJ2-1; TRBD1 agrees at 7 bases. This CDR3 has 15 amino acids. The germline gives CDR1 SGHNT, CDR2 YYREEE (reference sequence). V trimming: 4 bases; J trimming: 8 bases; junction bases outside the gene matches: 12. The chain's CDR3 is CASSGPGQRGDEQFF. DNA of the CDR3: TGTGCCAGCAGCGGGCCGGGACAGAGGGGAGATGAGCAGTTCTTC.

The chain links TRBV28 to TRBJ1-1, with TRBD1 matching 8 bases. J gave up 4 bases and V 4 bases, and 14 bases lay outside the gene matches. The germline V gene has CDR1 MDHEN and CDR2 SYDVKM. The CDR3 contains 17 residues. This CDR3 reads CASSSHDRGGFFTEAFF. The CDR3 DNA follows: TGTGCCAGCAGTTCCCACGACAGGGGAGGTTTTTTCACTGAAGCTTTCTTT.

The chain links TRBV7-6 to TRBJ1-2, with D perhaps matching TRBD1 (5 bases). The germline CDR1 and CDR2 sequences are SGHVS and FNYEAQ. Trimming cost V 4 bases and J 6 bases, with 12 bases left between them. This CDR3 spans 13 amino acids. CDR3 coding DNA: TGTGCCAGCAGCTGGGGGGGGTGGGATGGCTACACCTTC. Encoded protein: CASSWGGWDGYTF.

This chain connects TRBV7-2 to TRBJ2-2; 7 bases map to TRBD2. V trimming: 5 bases; J trimming: 4 bases; junction bases outside the gene matches: 7. The CDR3 has 15 residues. CDR1 and CDR2 from the germline V gene are SGHTA and FQGNSA. Here the CDR3 reads CASSPRDYSTGELFF. The CDR3 DNA reads TGTGCCAGCAGCCCTAGGGACTATTCCACCGGGGAGCTGTTTTTT.

The gene calls are TRBV9 and TRBJ1-6; 10 bases are shared with TRBD1. CDR3 length equals 17 residues. The V segment lost 4 bases and the J segment 3 bases; nucleotides outside the gene matches: 7. CDR1 and CDR2 from the germline V gene are SGDLS and YYNGEE. DNA for the CDR3: TGTGCCAGCAGCTCCCGGACAGGGGGAAACTATAATTCACCCCTCCACTTT. Its protein is CASSSRTGGNYNSPLHF.

This chain connects TRBV2 to TRBJ2-7; 8 nucleotides line up with TRBD1. Germline lookup yields CDR1 SNHLY and CDR2 FYNNEI. Losses at the gene ends were 0 bases for V and 3 bases for J; bases not matched to a gene: 4. CDR3 size: 15 residues. The CDR3 sequence is CASSEARGLYYEQYF. The CDR3 coding sequence is TGTGCCAGCAGTGAAGCCAGGGGGCTTTACTACGAGCAGTACTTC.

The V call is TRBV10-1, the J call TRBJ2-5; no firm D call. Germline loops: CDR1 WNHNN, CDR2 SYGVQD (reference sequence). The CDR3 totals 14 residues. The germline V and J ends were trimmed by 0 bases and 2 bases, with 7 bases remaining between them. The CDR3 protein is CASSESAGQETQYF. CDR3 nucleotide sequence: TGCGCCAGCAGTGAGTCGGCCGGGCAAGAGACCCAGTACTTC.

The chain is built from TRBV30 and TRBJ1-5; D possibly corresponds to TRBD1 (5 bases). Trimming removed 2 bases from V and 0 bases from J, with 14 bases in between. Germline V lookup: CDR1 GTSNPN, CDR2 SVGIG (reference sequence). The length of the CDR3 is 16 residues. The CDR3 sequence is CAWSRQRRNSNQPQHF. The CDR3 bases are TGTGCCTGGAGTAGACAGAGGAGAAATAGCAATCAGCCCCAGCATTTT.

This chain uses TRBV10-1 with TRBJ2-7; 8 bases match TRBD1. The CDR3 contains 15 residues. In germline, CDR1 is WNHNN, CDR2 SYGVQD (reference sequence). Trimming at V came to 2 bases and at J to 4 bases, leaving 7 bases not matched to a gene. CDR3 loop: CASSESTGGNYEQYF. The CDR3 bases are TGCGCCAGCAGTGAGAGTACAGGGGGGAATTACGAGCAGTACTTC.

This sequence joins TRBV4-1 and TRBJ2-5; TRBD1 agrees at 8 bases. CDR1 and CDR2 from the germline V gene are MGHRA and YSYEKL. The CDR3 spans 17 residues. V gave up 0 bases and J gave up 9 bases; unmatched junction bases: 15. The CDR3 loop reads CASSQDWGTGAGWAQYF. The CDR3, as DNA: TGCGCCAGCAGCCAAGATTGGGGGACAGGTGCCGGTTGGGCCCAGTACTTC.

The chain has TRBV10-2 and TRBJ1-5, with 8 bases lining up with TRBD1. Germline assignment: CDR1 WSHSY and CDR2 SAAADI. The CDR3 length is 13 residues. The V gene end was trimmed by 5 bases and the J gene end by 7 bases; junction bases not matched to a gene: 4. The CDR3: CASSFGQGQPQHF. CDR3 coding DNA: TGCGCCAGCAGTTTCGGACAGGGACAGCCCCAGCATTTT.